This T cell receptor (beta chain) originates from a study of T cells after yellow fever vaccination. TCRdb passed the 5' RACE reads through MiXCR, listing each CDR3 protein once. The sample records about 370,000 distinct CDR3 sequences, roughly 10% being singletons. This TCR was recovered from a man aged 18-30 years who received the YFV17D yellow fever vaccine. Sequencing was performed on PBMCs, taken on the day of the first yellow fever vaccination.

The CDR3 reads CASSYSRQGGTGELFF. The CDR3 bases are TGTGCCAGCAGTTACTCGAGACAGGGGGGCACCGGGGAGCTGTTTTTT. The rearrangement links TRBV6-2 or TRBV6-3 to TRBJ2-2, with 9 bases lining up with TRBD1. Unmatched junction bases numbered 3, after V lost 0 bases and J lost 4 bases. Germline V gene data show CDR1 as MNHEY and CDR2 as SVGEGT. There are 16 residues in the CDR3.